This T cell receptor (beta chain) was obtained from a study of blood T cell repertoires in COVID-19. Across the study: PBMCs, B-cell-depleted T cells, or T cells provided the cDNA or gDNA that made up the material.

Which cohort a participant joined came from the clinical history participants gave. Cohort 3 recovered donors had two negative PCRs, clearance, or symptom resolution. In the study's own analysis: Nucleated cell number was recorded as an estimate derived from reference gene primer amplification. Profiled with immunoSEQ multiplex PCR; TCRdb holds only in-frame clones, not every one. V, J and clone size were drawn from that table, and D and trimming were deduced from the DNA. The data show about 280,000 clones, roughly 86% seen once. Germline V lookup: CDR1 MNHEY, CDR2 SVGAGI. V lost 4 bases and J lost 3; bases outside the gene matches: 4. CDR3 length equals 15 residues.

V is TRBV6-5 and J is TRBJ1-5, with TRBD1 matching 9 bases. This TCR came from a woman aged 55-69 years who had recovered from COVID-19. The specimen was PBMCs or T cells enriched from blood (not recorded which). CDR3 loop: CASSSQGATNQPQHF. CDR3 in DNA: TGTGCCAGCAGTTCACAGGGGGCGACCAATCAGCCCCAGCATTTT.